This record concerns one T cell receptor (beta chain) sequence. This entry comes from a study of patients and donors after allogeneic stem cell transplantation. TCRdb re-called the RT-PCR reads with MiXCR, one entry per CDR3 protein. The table includes 410,000 or so distinct CDR3 sequences, 16% detected once. The CDR3 consists of 15 residues. V was clipped by 1 base and J by 9 bases; unmatched bases: 9. Germline CDR1 MNHNS, CDR2 SASEGT. The rearrangement joins TRBV6-1 to TRBJ2-4, with 7 bases lining up with TRBD2. The sequencing sample was made of blood, either unsorted or a sorted T cell fraction (not recorded which). The receptor was isolated from a human donor who was either an allogeneic HSCT recipient or a stem cell or donor lymphocyte infusion donor (not recorded which). It is not recorded whose cells these are; they may come from a transplant donor. The DNA for the CDR3 is TGTGCCAGCAGTGAAGGGGTTAGCGGGCTAACCATTCAGTACTTC. It yields the protein CASSEGVSGLTIQYF.